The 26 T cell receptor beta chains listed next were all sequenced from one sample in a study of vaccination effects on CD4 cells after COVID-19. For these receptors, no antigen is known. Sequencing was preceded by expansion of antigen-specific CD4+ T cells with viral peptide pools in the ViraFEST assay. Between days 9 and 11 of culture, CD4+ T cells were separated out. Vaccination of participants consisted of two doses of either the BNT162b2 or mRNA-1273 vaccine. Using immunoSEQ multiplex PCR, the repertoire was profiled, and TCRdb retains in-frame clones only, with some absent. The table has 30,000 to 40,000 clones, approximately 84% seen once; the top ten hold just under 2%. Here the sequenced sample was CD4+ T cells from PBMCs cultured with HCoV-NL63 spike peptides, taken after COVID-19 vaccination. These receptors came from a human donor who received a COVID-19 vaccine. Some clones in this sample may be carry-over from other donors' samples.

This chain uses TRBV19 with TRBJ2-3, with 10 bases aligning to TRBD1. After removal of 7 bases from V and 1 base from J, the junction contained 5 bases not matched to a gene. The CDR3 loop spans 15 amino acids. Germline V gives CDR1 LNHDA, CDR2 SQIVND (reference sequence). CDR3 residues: CASIDRGLGTDTQYF. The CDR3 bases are TGTGCCAGTATAGACAGGGGGCTCGGCACAGATACGCAGTATTTT.

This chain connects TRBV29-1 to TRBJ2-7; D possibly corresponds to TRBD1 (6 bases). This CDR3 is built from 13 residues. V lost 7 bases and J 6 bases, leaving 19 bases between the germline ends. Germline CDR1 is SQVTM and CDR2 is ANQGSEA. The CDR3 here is CSAIGTGRGEQYV. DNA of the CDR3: TGCAGCGCAATAGGCACAGGGAGAGGCGAGCAGTACGTC.

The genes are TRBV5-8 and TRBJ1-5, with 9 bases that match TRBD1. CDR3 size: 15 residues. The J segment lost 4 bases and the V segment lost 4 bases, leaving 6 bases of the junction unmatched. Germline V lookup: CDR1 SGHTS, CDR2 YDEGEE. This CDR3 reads CASSLGQGRNQPQHF. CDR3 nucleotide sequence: TGTGCCAGCAGCCTGGGACAGGGTAGGAATCAGCCCCAGCATTTT.

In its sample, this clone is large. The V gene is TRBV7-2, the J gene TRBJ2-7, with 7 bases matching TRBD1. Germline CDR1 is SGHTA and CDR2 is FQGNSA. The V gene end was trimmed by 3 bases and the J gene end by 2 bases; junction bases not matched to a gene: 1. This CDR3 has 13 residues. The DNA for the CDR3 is TGTGCCAGCAGCTTTGGGACAGCCTACGAGCAGTACGTC. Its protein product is CASSFGTAYEQYV.

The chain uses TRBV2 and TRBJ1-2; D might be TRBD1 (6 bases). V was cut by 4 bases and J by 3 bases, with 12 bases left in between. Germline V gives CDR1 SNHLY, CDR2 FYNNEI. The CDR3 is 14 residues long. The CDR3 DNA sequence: TGTGCCAGCAGTGGGAATACAGGGTACTATGGCTACACCTTC. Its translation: CASSGNTGYYGYTF.

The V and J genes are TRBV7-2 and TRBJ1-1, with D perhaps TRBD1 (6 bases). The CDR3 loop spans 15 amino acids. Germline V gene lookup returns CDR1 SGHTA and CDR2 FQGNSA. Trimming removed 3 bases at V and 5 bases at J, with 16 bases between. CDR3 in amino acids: CASSFQGPRVTEAFF. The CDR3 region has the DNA TGTGCCAGCAGCTTTCAGGGGCCGCGGGTGACTGAAGCTTTCTTT.

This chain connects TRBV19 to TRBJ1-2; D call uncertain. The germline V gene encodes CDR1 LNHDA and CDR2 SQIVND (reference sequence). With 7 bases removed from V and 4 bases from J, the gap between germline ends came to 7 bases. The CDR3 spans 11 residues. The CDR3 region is CASTGVYGYTF. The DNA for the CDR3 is TGTGCCAGTACGGGTGTCTATGGCTACACCTTC.

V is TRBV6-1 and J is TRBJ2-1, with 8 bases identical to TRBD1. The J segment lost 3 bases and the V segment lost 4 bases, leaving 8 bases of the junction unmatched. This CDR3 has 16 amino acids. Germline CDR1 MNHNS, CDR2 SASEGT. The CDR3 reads CASSAGSGGIYNEQFF. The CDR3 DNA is TGTGCCAGCAGTGCGGGCTCAGGGGGCATCTACAATGAGCAGTTCTTC.

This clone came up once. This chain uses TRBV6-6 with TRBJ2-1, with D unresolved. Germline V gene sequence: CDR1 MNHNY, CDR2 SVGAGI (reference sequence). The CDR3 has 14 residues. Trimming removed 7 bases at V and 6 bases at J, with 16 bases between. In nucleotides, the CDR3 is TGTGCCAGCACCAAAGAGCTAGTCACCAATGAGCAGTTCTTC. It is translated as CASTKELVTNEQFF.

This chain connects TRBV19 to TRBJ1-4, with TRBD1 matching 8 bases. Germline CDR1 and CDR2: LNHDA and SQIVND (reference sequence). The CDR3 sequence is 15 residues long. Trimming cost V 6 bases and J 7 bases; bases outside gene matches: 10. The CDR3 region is CASSPWDRPGEKLFF. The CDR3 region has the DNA TGTGCCAGTAGCCCGTGGGACAGGCCGGGTGAAAAACTGTTTTTT.

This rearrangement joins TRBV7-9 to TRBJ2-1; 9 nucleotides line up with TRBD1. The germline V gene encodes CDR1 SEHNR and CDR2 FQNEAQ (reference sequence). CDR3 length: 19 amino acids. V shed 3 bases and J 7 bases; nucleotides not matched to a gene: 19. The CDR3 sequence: CASSLGTGFMGAGWNEQFF. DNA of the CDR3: TGTGCCAGCAGCTTGGGGACAGGGTTCATGGGGGCGGGGTGGAATGAGCAGTTCTTC.

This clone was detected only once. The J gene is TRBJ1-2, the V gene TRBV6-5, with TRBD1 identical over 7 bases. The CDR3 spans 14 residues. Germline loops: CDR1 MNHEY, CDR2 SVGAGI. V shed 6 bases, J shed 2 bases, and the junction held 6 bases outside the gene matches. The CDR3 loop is CASRGQGENYGYTF. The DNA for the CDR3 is TGTGCCAGCAGGGGGCAGGGGGAGAACTATGGCTACACCTTC.

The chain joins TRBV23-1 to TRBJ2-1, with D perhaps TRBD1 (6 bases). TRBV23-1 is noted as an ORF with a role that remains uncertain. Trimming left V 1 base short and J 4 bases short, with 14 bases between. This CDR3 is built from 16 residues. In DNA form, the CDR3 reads TGCGCCAGCAGTCAATTCTGGGGACAACTTTACAATGAGCAGTTCTTC. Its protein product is CASSQFWGQLYNEQFF.

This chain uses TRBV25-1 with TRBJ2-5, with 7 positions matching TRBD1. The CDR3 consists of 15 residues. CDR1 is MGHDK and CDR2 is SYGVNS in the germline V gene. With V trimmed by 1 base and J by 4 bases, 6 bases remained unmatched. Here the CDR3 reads CASSEWAGGRETQYF. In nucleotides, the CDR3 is TGTGCCAGCAGTGAATGGGCAGGGGGTCGAGAGACCCAGTACTTC.

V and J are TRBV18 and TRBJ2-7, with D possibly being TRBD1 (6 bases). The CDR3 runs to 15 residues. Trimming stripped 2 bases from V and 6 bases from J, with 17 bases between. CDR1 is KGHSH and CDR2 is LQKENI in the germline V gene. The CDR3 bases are TGTGCCAGCTCACCATCTTCGTCAGGGGTTTCCGAGCAGTACGTC. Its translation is CASSPSSSGVSEQYV.

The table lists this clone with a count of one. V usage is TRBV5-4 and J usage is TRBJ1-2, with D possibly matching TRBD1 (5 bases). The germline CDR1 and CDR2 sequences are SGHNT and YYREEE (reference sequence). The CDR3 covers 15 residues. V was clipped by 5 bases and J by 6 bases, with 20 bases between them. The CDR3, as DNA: TGTGCCAGCAGACTTAAAGGGACCGAAATTAATGGCTACACCTTC. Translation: CASRLKGTEINGYTF.

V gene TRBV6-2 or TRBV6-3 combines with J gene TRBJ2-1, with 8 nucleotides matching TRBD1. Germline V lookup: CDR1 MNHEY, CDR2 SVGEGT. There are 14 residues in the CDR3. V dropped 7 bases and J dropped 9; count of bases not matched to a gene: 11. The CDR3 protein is CASTPRIRGLEQFF. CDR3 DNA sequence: TGTGCCAGCACCCCGCGTATCAGGGGGCTTGAGCAGTTCTTC.

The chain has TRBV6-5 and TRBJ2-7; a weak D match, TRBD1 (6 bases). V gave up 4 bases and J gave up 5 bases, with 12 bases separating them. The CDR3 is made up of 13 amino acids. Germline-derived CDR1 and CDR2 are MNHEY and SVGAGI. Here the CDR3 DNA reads TGTGCCAGCAGTTGGACAGTCCCCCACGAGCAGTACGTC. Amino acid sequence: CASSWTVPHEQYV.

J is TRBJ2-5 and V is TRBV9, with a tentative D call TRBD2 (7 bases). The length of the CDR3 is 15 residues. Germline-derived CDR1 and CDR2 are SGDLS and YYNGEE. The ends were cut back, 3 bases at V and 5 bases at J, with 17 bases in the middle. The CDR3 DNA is TGTGCCAGCAGCGCCTCCGGGGGGCCCACCGAGACCCAGTACTTC. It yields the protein CASSASGGPTETQYF.

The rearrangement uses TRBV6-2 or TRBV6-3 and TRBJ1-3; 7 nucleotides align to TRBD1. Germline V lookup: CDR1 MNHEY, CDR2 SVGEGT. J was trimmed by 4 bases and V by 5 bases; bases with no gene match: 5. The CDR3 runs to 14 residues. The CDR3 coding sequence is TGTGCCAGCAGTCCCGGGGACAGAGGAAACACCATATATTTT. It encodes CASSPGDRGNTIYF.

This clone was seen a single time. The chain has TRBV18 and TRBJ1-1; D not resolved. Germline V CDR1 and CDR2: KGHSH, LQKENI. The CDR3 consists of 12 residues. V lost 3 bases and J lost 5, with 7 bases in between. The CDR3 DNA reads TGTGCCAGCTCACCTAGGGAGACTGAAGCTTTCTTT. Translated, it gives CASSPRETEAFF. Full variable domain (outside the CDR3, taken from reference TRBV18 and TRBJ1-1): NAGVMQNPRHLVRRRGQEARLRCSPMKGHSHVYWYRQLPEEGLKFMVYLQKENIIDESGMPKERFSAEFPKEGPSILRIQQVVRGDSAAYFCASSPRETEAFFGQGTRLTVV.

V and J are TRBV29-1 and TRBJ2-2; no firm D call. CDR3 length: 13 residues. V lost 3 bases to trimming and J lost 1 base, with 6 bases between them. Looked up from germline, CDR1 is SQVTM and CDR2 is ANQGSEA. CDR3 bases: TGCAGCGTTGAGAGTCAGAACACCGGGGAGCTGTTTTTT. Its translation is CSVESQNTGELFF.

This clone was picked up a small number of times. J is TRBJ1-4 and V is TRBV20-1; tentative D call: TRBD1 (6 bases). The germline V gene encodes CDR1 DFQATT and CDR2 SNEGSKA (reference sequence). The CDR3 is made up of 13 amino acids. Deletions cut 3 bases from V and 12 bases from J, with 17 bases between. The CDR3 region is CSASFSGVGELFF. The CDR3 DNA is TGCAGTGCTAGTTTCTCAGGGGTCGGAGAACTGTTTTTT.

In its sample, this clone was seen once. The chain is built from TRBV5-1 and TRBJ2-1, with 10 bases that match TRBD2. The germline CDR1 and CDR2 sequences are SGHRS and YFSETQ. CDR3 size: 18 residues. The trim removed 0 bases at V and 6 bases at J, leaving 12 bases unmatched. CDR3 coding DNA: TGCGCCAGCAGCTTGGCCGGTGTCAGCGGGGGGGCCACCAATGAGCAGTTCTTC. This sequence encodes CASSLAGVSGGATNEQFF.

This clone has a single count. CDR3 protein: CASRYIASTDTQYF. The CDR3 DNA follows: TGCGCCAGCAGATATATTGCTAGCACAGATACGCAGTATTTT. This sequence joins TRBV5-1 and TRBJ2-3; no clear D. This CDR3 comprises 14 residues. Germline V CDR1 and CDR2: SGHRS, YFSETQ. V was cut by 5 bases and J by 0 bases, with 10 bases left in between.

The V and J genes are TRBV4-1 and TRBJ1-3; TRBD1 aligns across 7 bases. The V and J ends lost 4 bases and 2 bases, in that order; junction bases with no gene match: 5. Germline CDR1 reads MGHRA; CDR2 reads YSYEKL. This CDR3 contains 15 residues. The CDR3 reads CASSLNRGTGNTIYF. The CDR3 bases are TGCGCCAGCAGCCTTAACAGGGGAACTGGAAACACCATATATTTT.